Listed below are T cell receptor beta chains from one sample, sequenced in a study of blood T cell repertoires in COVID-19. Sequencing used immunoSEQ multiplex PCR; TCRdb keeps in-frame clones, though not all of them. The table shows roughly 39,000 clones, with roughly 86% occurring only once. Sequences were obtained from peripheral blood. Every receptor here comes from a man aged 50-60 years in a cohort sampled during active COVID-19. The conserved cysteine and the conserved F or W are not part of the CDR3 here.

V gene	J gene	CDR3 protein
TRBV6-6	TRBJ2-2	ASRDRGQTGELF
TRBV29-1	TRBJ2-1	SAAGTSGGDEQF
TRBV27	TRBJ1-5	ASSLVRGFDQPQH
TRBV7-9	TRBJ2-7	ASSEGLAGAGYIDEQY
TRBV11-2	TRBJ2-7	ASNLIDRAGEQY
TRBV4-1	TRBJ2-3	ASSQVPGQGPTDTQY
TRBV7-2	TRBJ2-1	ASSLTSGGSSYNEQF
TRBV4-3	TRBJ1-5	ASSQGRGSNQPQH
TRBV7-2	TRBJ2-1	ASSLEPAGGRF
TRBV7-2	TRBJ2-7	ASSLKVHSYEQY
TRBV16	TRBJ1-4	ASSQSLANEKLF
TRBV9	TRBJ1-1	ASSATGAKEAF
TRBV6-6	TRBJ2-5	ASSYTRGTGETQY
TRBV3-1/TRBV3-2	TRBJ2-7	ASSQTLPSGDYEQY
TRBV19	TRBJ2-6	ASCILRGGRAGANVLT
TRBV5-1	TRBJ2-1	ASSLAGSHSYNEQF
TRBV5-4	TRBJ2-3	ASSRRDWLGTDTQY
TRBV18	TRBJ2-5	ASSPEAGVETQY
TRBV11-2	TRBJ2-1	ASSYTGGTYNEQF
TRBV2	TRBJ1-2	ASGQIYGYT
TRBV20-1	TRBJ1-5	SASSGGGNQPQH
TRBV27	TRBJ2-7	ASSESTGEQY
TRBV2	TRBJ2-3	ASRFQAGVGTDTQY
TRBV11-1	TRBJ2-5	ASSFVGGRGGETQY
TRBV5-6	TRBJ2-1	ASRADSSYNEQF
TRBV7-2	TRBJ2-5	ASSPRRASGGAYQETQY
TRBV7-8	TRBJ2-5	ASSRLRPETQY
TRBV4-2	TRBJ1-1	ASSQNRGEAF
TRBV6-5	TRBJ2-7	ASISPRDRGLEQY
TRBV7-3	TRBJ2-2	ASSLKWGGDNTGELF
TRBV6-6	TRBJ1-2	ASSPAGNQGKANYGYT
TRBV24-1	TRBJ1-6	ATSDTRQANSPLH
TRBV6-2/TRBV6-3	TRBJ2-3	ASSRTSGVPTDTQY
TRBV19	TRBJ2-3	ASRVAGASTDTQY
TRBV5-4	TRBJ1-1	ASSRDRDREINTEAF
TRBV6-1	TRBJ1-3	ASSEAHGGSSGNTIY
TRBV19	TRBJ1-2	ASSTHGQGRITNYGYT
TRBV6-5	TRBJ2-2	ASSQGAGELF
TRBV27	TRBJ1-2	ASADRGVFGYT
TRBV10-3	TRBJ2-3	AISEPPGGAGPSTDTQY
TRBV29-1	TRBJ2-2	SVVLRGPVTGELF
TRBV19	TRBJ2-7	ASFPYSGVYEQY
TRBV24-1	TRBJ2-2	ATSDGTSGTGELF
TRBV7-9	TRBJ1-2	ASSFLYRGQVYGYT
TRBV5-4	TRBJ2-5	ASSLRTSGGEKTQY
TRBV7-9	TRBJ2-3	ASTRGSADTQY
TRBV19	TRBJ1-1	ASSIGFYSNTEAF
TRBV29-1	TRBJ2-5	SVEVDPLTQY
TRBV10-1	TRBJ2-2	ASSEGAGVPQTTGELF
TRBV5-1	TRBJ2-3	ASSTTGISDTQY
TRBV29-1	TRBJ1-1	SVDETGDTEAF
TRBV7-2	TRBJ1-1	ASSSSDRAEAF
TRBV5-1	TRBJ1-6	ASSLDQGNSPLH
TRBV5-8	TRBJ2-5	ASSHGLAGEETQY
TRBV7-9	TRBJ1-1	ASSTQMNTEAF
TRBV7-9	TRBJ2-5	ASSPIGVGETQY
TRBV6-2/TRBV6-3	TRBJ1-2	ASSSADYT
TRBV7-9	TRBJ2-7	ASSLGGREQY
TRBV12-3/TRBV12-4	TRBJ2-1	ASTTTYNEQF